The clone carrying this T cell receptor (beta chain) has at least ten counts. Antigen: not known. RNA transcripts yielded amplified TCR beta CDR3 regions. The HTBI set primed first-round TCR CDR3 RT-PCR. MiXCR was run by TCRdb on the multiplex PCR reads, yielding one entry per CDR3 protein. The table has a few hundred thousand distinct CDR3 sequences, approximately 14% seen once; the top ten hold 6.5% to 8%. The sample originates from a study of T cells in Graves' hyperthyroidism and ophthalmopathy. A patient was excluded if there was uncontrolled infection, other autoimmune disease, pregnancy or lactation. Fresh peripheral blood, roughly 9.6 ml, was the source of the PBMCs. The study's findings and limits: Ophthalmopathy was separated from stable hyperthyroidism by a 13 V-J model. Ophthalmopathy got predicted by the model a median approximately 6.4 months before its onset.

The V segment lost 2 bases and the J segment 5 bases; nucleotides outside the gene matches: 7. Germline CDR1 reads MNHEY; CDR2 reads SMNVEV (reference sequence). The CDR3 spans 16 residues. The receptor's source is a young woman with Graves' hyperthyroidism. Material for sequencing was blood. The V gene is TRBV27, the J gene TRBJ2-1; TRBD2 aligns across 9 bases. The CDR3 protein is CASSLIWLAGNNEQFF. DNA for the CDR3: TGTGCCAGCAGTTTAATTTGGCTAGCGGGAAACAATGAGCAGTTCTTC.